What follows is one T cell receptor (beta chain) and its context. The antigen remains unidentified. The entry originates in a study of cytomegalovirus exposure and HLA in healthy donors. The wider study: Of the donors genotyped, several hundred in all, 65% to 90% fell in the Caucasian-associated ancestry cluster.

Study-level points and caveats: With further analysis later on, most CMV-associated TCR beta chains appeared HLA-restricted. A reported reduction in N-insertions relative to the 666-donor mean was seen in an Asian-associated ancestry cluster in a later analysis. A missense DCLRE1C variant was associated with V- and J-gene trimming of TCR beta chains in a later analysis, and an independent cohort replicated the association.

The primer mix had 60 Vbeta and 13 Jbeta primers. Profiled with immunoSEQ multiplex PCR; TCRdb holds only in-frame clones, not every one. This sample's clone table lists 100,000 to 150,000 clones. CDR3 length equals 15 residues. Germline V CDR1 and CDR2: SGHTA, FQGTGA. J gave up 0 bases and V 5 bases, and 6 bases lay outside the gene matches. This chain uses TRBV7-3 with TRBJ1-1; 7 bases are a match to TRBD1. The sequenced sample was PBMCs. The receptor was derived from a woman aged 40 to 50 in good health and CMV-seronegative. The CDR3 nucleotides read TGTGCCAGCAGCCCACAGGGGTCCCTGAACACTGAAGCTTTCTTT. This gives the protein CASSPQGSLNTEAFF.